This T cell receptor (beta chain) originates from a study of shared clonotypes between healthy human individuals. TCRdb keeps only in-frame clones here, not all; method: immunoSEQ multiplex PCR. Here the sample spans some 500,000 clones, around 95% being singletons. Sequenced: naive CD4+ T cells sorted from blood. Subset meaning: CD45RA+ positively selected. The receptor was isolated from a woman under 40 in good health.

The CDR3 region is CASSEALGGPKEPQHF. CDR3 DNA: TGTGCCAGCAGTGAGGCCTTGGGGGGCCCTAAAGAGCCCCAGCATTTT. J is TRBJ1-5 and V is TRBV2; D is perhaps TRBD1 (6 bases). From germline, CDR1 is SNHLY and CDR2 FYNNEI. V was cut by 3 bases and J by 8 bases, with 20 bases left in between. The length of the CDR3 is 16 residues.